A single sample gave rise to the 14 T cell receptor beta chains below, sequenced in a study of T-cell memory formation after mild COVID-19. TCRdb re-analysed the 5' RACE reads in MiXCR, keeping a single row per CDR3 protein. The table lists roughly 500,000 distinct CDR3 sequences, around 21% of them singletons. Sequencing was carried out using PBMCs or a T cell subset sorted from them (not recorded which). These receptors were obtained from an adult woman who had mild COVID-19 (a few samples of this study predate the infection). Cell type and time point are not known.

Only a few counts were recorded for this clonotype. The chain has TRBV12-3 or TRBV12-4 and TRBJ2-5; 8 nucleotides match TRBD2. Unmatched junction bases numbered 17, after V lost 5 bases and J lost 6 bases. The CDR3 covers 17 residues. The CDR3 sequence is CASSLAGGGGSEQTQYF. The CDR3 bases are TGTGCCAGCAGTCTCGCCGGGGGGGGCGGGAGTGAGCAGACCCAGTACTTC.

This clonotype has more than one count but fewer than ten. This chain joins TRBV5-1 and TRBJ2-2; 10 nucleotides agree with TRBD1. Losses at the gene ends were 4 bases for V and 5 bases for J; bases not matched to a gene: 2. Germline V lookup: CDR1 SGHRS, CDR2 YFSETQ. CDR3 length equals 14 residues. CDR3 nucleotide sequence: TGCGCCAGCAGCGGGGGACAGGGGACCGGGGAGCTGTTTTTT. Protein product: CASSGGQGTGELFF.

The genes are TRBV5-1 and TRBJ1-1; a possible D gene is TRBD1 (5 bases). The CDR3 covers 14 residues. Trimming removed 7 bases at V and 2 bases at J, with 15 bases between. Germline CDR1 reads SGHRS; CDR2 reads YFSETQ. The CDR3 protein is CASADGGGNTEAFF. The CDR3 DNA is TGCGCCAGCGCTGATGGGGGAGGTAACACTGAAGCTTTCTTT.

The rearrangement uses TRBV9 and TRBJ1-1, with D possibly TRBD1 on 6 matching bases. Trimming took off 4 bases at V and 1 base at J, with 17 bases between the two ends. The germline V gene encodes CDR1 SGDLS and CDR2 YYNGEE. The CDR3 spans 16 residues. For the CDR3, the DNA is TGTGCCAGCAGCCCTGGGACACTGTACCCGAACACTGAAGCTTTCTTT. Protein: CASSPGTLYPNTEAFF.

This clonotype was counted only a few times. This CDR3 reads CASSPTGADTGELFF. Here the CDR3 DNA reads TGCGCCAGCAGCCCGACAGGGGCGGACACCGGGGAGCTGTTTTTT. The chain uses TRBV5-1 and TRBJ2-2; 8 bases are a match to TRBD1. The germline V gene encodes CDR1 SGHRS and CDR2 YFSETQ. The ends lost 4 bases at V and 3 bases at J; junction bases unmatched: 5. The CDR3 has 15 amino acids. Drawing the rest from reference TRBV5-1 and TRBJ2-2, the complete variable domain is KAGVTQTPRYLIKTRGQQVTLSCSPISGHRSVSWYQQTPGQGLQFLFEYFSETQRNKGNFPGRFSGRQFSNSRSEMNVSTLELGDSALYLCASSPTGADTGELFFGEGSRLTVL.

This clonotype appeared many times. The rearrangement joins TRBV5-5 to TRBJ2-1; D ambiguous. The CDR3 is made up of 15 amino acids. CDR1 and CDR2 from the germline V gene are SGHKS and YYEKEE (reference sequence). V dropped 0 bases and J dropped 3 bases, with 10 bases sitting between them. CDR3 DNA sequence: TGTGCCAGCAGCTTGGACAACACACTCTACAATGAGCAGTTCTTC. Translation gives CASSLDNTLYNEQFF.

The chain joins TRBV12-3 or TRBV12-4 to TRBJ1-2; D is undetermined. V lost 3 bases to trimming and J lost 4 bases, with 9 bases between them. CDR3 length equals 13 residues. The CDR3 protein is CASSFRVFYGYTF. CDR3 sequence (DNA): TGTGCCAGCAGTTTTCGGGTTTTCTATGGCTACACCTTC.

In its sample, this clonotype was seen many times. The chain carries TRBV20-1 and TRBJ2-7; 7 bases line up with TRBD2. Germline loops: CDR1 DFQATT, CDR2 SNEGSKA (reference sequence). This CDR3 has 13 amino acids. With V trimmed by 3 bases and J by 1 base, 3 bases remained unmatched. The CDR3 spells CSARLRGSYEQYF. CDR3 bases: TGCAGTGCTAGGTTGCGGGGGTCCTACGAGCAGTACTTC.

The V and J genes are TRBV19 and TRBJ2-7; 14 bases fit TRBD2. This CDR3 has 14 amino acids. Germline values: CDR1 LNHDA, CDR2 SQIVND (reference sequence). The J segment lost 4 bases and the V segment lost 6 bases, leaving 2 bases of the junction unmatched. The CDR3, as DNA: TGTGCCAGTAGCTGGACTAGCGGGAGGTACGAGCAGTACTTC. Translating it yields CASSWTSGRYEQYF.

This clonotype occurred a few times. CDR3 nucleotides: TGTGCCAGCAAGGTGGGGGGAGGGACCTCCTACGAGCAGTACTTC. It encodes CASKVGGGTSYEQYF. The rearrangement uses TRBV6-6 and TRBJ2-7; 7 nucleotides agree with TRBD2. CDR1 is MNHNY, CDR2 SVGAGI, per germline (reference sequence). The trim removed 7 bases at V and 0 bases at J, leaving 9 bases unmatched. The CDR3 runs to 15 residues.

This clonotype was counted a few times. This chain joins TRBV24-1 and TRBJ2-3; D perhaps matches TRBD2 (6 bases). Between the trimmed V and J ends, which lost 0 bases and 0 bases, there was a span of 9 bases. Germline V gene data show CDR1 as KGHDR and CDR2 as SFDVKD. CDR3 length: 16 residues. For the CDR3, the DNA is TGTGCCACCAGTGATTTGGGCGGGAAAAGCACAGATACGCAGTATTTT. Translation gives CATSDLGGKSTDTQYF.

This clonotype was observed a few times. This chain uses TRBV7-9 with TRBJ2-2; D is ambiguous. CDR1 SEHNR and CDR2 FQNEAQ come from the germline V gene (reference sequence). The CDR3 loop spans 16 amino acids. The germline V and J ends were trimmed by 7 bases and 3 bases, with 18 bases remaining between them. The CDR3 reads CASTKVVSSDTGELFF. In DNA form, the CDR3 reads TGTGCCAGCACCAAGGTTGTAAGCTCGGACACCGGGGAGCTGTTTTTT.

This chain uses TRBV9 with TRBJ2-4, with a weak D call TRBD2 (5 bases). Germline V gene sequence: CDR1 SGDLS, CDR2 YYNGEE. The CDR3 totals 16 residues. The ends were cut back, 4 bases at V and 0 bases at J, with 14 bases in the middle. The DNA for the CDR3 is TGTGCCAGCAGCCCTCAGACTATTCTAGCCAAAAACATTCAGTACTTC. Amino acids: CASSPQTILAKNIQYF.

This clonotype was seen only a few times. The chain joins TRBV20-1 to TRBJ2-1; TRBD1 might be the D (7 bases). The germline V and J ends were trimmed by 6 bases and 2 bases, with 17 bases remaining between them. The germline CDR1 and CDR2 sequences are DFQATT and SNEGSKA (reference sequence). The CDR3 is 15 amino acids. For the CDR3, the DNA is TGCAGTGCGCGGACAGGAGGGGGACCCTACAATGAGCAGTTCTTC. Encoded protein: CSARTGGGPYNEQFF.